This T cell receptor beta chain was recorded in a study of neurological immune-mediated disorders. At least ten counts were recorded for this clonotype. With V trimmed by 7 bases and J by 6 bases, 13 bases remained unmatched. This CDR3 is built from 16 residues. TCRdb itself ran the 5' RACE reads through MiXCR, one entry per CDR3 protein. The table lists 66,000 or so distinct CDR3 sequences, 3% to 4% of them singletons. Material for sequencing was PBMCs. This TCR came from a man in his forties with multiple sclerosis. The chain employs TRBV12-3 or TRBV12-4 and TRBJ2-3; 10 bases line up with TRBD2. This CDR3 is CASTLPKRGGGDTQYF. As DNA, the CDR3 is TGTGCCAGCACCCTTCCTAAGCGGGGGGGCGGGGATACGCAGTATTTT.